This TCR beta chain was observed in a study of blood T cell repertoires in COVID-19. About the research overall: From the United States, Italy and Spain came samples of acute and convalescent COVID-19. T cells, B-cell-depleted T cells, or PBMCs supplied cDNA or gDNA.

Trimming took 4 bases from V and 3 from J; bases not matched to a gene: 4. CDR1 is MNHEY and CDR2 is SVGEGT in the germline V gene. CDR3 size: 15 residues. TCRdb's copy holds only in-frame clones and misses some; the assay was immunoSEQ multiplex PCR. This sample carries tens of thousands of clones, about 91% of them seen once, and the ten largest clones take around 5.8%. This TCR derives from a woman at least 80 years old with acute or convalescent COVID-19. The chain uses TRBV6-2 or TRBV6-3 and TRBJ2-1; 9 bases are shared with TRBD2. Sample: peripheral blood. CDR3 in amino acids: CASSSFSGGYNEQFF. The CDR3 DNA follows: TGTGCCAGCAGTTCATTTAGCGGGGGCTACAATGAGCAGTTCTTC.